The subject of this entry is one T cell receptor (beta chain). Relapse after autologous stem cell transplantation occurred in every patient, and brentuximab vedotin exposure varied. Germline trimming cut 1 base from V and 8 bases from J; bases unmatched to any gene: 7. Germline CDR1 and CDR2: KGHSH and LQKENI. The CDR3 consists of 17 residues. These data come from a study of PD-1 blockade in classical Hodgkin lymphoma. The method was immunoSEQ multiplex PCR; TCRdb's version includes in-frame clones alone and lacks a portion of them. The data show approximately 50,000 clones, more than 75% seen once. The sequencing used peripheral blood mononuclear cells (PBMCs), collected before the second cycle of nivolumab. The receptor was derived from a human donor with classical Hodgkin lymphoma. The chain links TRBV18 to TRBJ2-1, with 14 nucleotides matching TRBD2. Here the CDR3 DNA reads TGTGCCAGCTCACCACGGAAGACTAGCGGGGGGGCCGATGAGCAGTTCTTC. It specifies CASSPRKTSGGADEQFF.